This TCR beta chain was sequenced during a study of blood T cell repertoires in COVID-19. Study context: Both acute and convalescent COVID-19 samples were obtained from the United States, Italy and Spain. Sources were T cells, B-cell-depleted T cells, or PBMCs; the material itself was cDNA or gDNA.

Measured with immunoSEQ multiplex PCR; TCRdb has only the in-frame clones, and not every one. This sample yields about 28,000 clones, of which roughly nine tenths are seen a single time; 5.4% belongs to the top ten. The germline gives CDR1 LNHDA, CDR2 SQIVND (reference sequence). This CDR3 contains 16 residues. V trimming: 3 bases; J trimming: 7 bases; junction bases outside the gene matches: 7. In its sample, this clone was seen a few times. This receptor was taken from a man in his 60s with active COVID-19. The chain couples TRBV19 to TRBJ2-1; 12 bases line up with TRBD2. Sequenced: peripheral blood. The DNA for the CDR3 is TGTGCCAGTAGTATGCAGCTAGCGGGGGGGCGTAATGAGCAGTTCTTC. The encoded protein is CASSMQLAGGRNEQFF.